Shown below are 7 T cell receptor beta chains from a single sample sequenced in a study of Ad26.COV2.S vaccination and SARS-CoV-2 variants. Sequencing was performed with immunoSEQ multiplex PCR; in TCRdb, only in-frame clones are kept and a portion is missing. This table has about 350,000 clones, 88% appearing once. Treatment of the sample: around 19 received Ad26.COV2.S at low or high dose, single or two shots; roughly five received placebo; per-sample allocation not given. Sampling took place 63 days after the first vaccine or placebo injection. The sequencing used peripheral blood, collected in a trial of Ad26.COV2.S vaccine versus placebo. The source is a person aged 18-60 years who received the Ad26.COV2.S COVID-19 vaccine or a placebo.

V usage is TRBV5-1 and J usage is TRBJ2-7; D is ambiguous. The CDR3 has 14 residues. V lost 0 bases, J lost 0 bases, and 7 bases lay in between. Per the germline V gene, CDR1 is SGHRS and CDR2 is YFSETQ. The CDR3 DNA is TGCGCCAGCAGCTTGGGCGGTGACTCCTACGAGCAGTACTTC. Its protein is CASSLGGDSYEQYF.

The V call is TRBV11-3, the J call TRBJ2-1, with TRBD1 identical over 7 bases. CDR1 and CDR2 from the germline V gene are SGHNT and YENEEA. The CDR3 loop spans 15 amino acids. The V gene end was trimmed by 5 bases and the J gene end by 8 bases; junction bases not matched to a gene: 12. This CDR3 is CASSPGQGVKDEQFF. DNA for the CDR3: TGTGCCAGCAGCCCGGGCCAGGGGGTAAAGGATGAGCAGTTCTTC.

The V gene is TRBV7-9, the J gene TRBJ2-3; 9 bases match TRBD1. V trimming: 5 bases; J trimming: 4 bases; junction bases outside the gene matches: 10. Germline V gene sequence: CDR1 SEHNR, CDR2 FQNEAQ (reference sequence). There are 16 residues in the CDR3. CDR3 nucleotide sequence: TGTGCCAGCAGCCTCACGGGACAGGGATTCGCAGATACGCAGTATTTT. Encoded protein: CASSLTGQGFADTQYF.

This clone was seen a single time. The chain employs TRBV14 and TRBJ2-2, with D uncertain. CDR1 is SGHDN, CDR2 FVKESK, per germline. Deletions cut 2 bases from V and 1 base from J, with 5 bases between. The CDR3 loop spans 14 amino acids. The DNA of the CDR3 is TGTGCCAGCAGCCAATCCCGGAACACCGGGGAGCTGTTTTTT. Protein: CASSQSRNTGELFF.

This chain uses TRBV4-3 with TRBJ1-1; D call uncertain. CDR3 length: 17 amino acids. The germline CDR1 and CDR2 sequences are LGHNA and YSLEER. V was trimmed by 0 bases and J by 5 bases, leaving 19 bases between them. DNA of the CDR3: TGCGCCAGCAGCCAAGATTCCGTAAAGTTGATTGGGACTGAAGCTTTCTTT. Amino acid sequence: CASSQDSVKLIGTEAFF.

The rearrangement joins TRBV11-2 to TRBJ2-5; TRBD2 agrees at 8 bases. The V and J ends lost 3 bases and 1 base, in that order; junction bases with no gene match: 4. Germline CDR1 SGHAT, CDR2 FQNNGV. The length of the CDR3 is 15 residues. The CDR3 protein is CASSFGGGTQETQYF. As DNA, the CDR3 is TGTGCCAGCAGCTTCGGGGGGGGGACCCAAGAGACCCAGTACTTC.

The V gene is TRBV10-3, the J gene TRBJ2-2, with TRBD2 matching 11 bases. This CDR3 is built from 16 residues. Germline V CDR1 and CDR2: ENHRY, SYGVKD. V was clipped by 2 bases and J by 4 bases; unmatched bases: 3. The CDR3 is CAISEVAGGFTGELFF. For the CDR3, the DNA is TGTGCCATCAGTGAGGTAGCGGGAGGGTTCACCGGGGAGCTGTTTTTT.